This TCR beta chain was recovered during a study of beta chain features in type 1 diabetes. Study summary: Across all samples, about 100,000,000 sorted cells were examined.

Whole-study findings and limits: Lower insertion and higher deletion counts appeared at VDJ junctions in type 1 diabetes patients.

What was sequenced were expressed TCRB transcripts, since all of the isolated RNA had been reverse transcribed. Generated by immunoSEQ multiplex PCR, the TCRdb table keeps only in-frame clones and is missing some. Of fewer than 900,000 clones in the sample, roughly 15% were seen once. This clone occurred a few times. What it recognizes is unknown. This receptor was taken from a young woman in good health. Input material: naive CD4+ T cells from blood.

CDR3 residues: CASSQGSPRSNTGELFF. The DNA for the CDR3 is TGTGCCAGCAGCCAAGGAAGTCCAAGATCGAACACCGGGGAGCTGTTTTTT. J is TRBJ2-2 and V is TRBV4-2; no clear D. Germline assignment: CDR1 LGHNA and CDR2 YNFKEQ. The CDR3 is 17 amino acids. V was pared by 1 base and J by 0 bases, with 12 bases between.